This record concerns one TCR beta chain sequence. V was pared by 6 bases and J by 2 bases, with 7 bases of the junction left unmatched. CDR1 SEHNR and CDR2 FQNEAQ come from the germline V gene (reference sequence). This CDR3 region has 14 residues. In the study's own analysis: Estimation of nucleated cell counts relied on the amplification of reference gene primers. Sequencing used immunoSEQ multiplex PCR; TCRdb keeps in-frame clones, though not all of them. Clonal size and the V and J genes are those of that table, whereas D and trimming came from the DNA. Among under 250,000 clones listed, 70% to 90% were seen once. This entry is derived from a study of blood T cell repertoires in COVID-19.

The chain recombines TRBV7-9 with TRBJ2-7; 7 nucleotides match TRBD1. Sequencing used peripheral blood. The source of this sequence is a man in his fifties or sixties who had recovered from COVID-19. CDR3 region: CASSHRQGPYEQYF. As DNA, the CDR3 is TGTGCCAGCAGTCATAGACAGGGACCCTACGAGCAGTACTTC.